This T cell receptor (beta chain) was recovered during a study of quantifying T cell responses using KT2 cells. Overall study: Reverse transcription used primers in the TCR alpha and beta constant regions.

An oligo carrying a UMI was ligated to the cDNA 3' end. First-round PCR used about 4 cycles and beta primers RC1.1 and RC1.2 covering TRBC1 and TRBC2. TCRdb fed the UMI-ligation and nested PCR reads into MiXCR, producing one record per CDR3 protein. The sample lists 25,000 to 35,000 distinct CDR3 sequences, more than 7% occurring once. Fixed numbers of PBMC received varying amounts of KT2 cells. Germline CDR1 and CDR2: SNHLY and FYNNEI. V shed 2 bases and J shed 4 bases, with 14 bases lying between them. This CDR3 contains 15 residues. The J gene is TRBJ1-1, the V gene TRBV2; no firm D call. Sequencing used PBMCs spiked with cells of the T cell clone KT2. The clonotype was recovered from a human donor. The CDR3 sequence is CASSETKGSLTEAFF. The CDR3 DNA reads as TGTGCCAGCAGTGAAACGAAAGGATCGCTCACTGAAGCTTTCTTT.